The T cell receptor beta chain described here comes from a study of identical twins. The CDR3 totals 15 residues. Trimming removed 1 base from V and 4 bases from J; junction bases left unmatched: 4. Note on this clonotype: The antigen is unknown.

Unique molecular identifiers were in the cDNA, with template-switch universal primer binding. In TCRdb, the 5' RACE reads were re-called with MiXCR into one record per CDR3 protein. The table shows approximately 530,000 distinct CDR3 sequences, with under 25% occurring only once. Study-level results: Fewer insertions characterized abundant cord blood beta clonotypes, whereas memory repertoires showed none. Out-of-frame alpha sequences common to twins exhibited an excess of low generation probability. Potential partial confounding of zero-insertion analyses by invariant MAIT and iNKT cells was noted.

These sequences were also reported in another study, on yellow fever vaccine responses in identical twins.

The TCR was taken from a woman younger than 30 in good health. The rearrangement joins TRBV12-3 or TRBV12-4 to TRBJ2-7, with 10 bases matching TRBD1. Material for sequencing was CD4+ T cells sorted from blood. For the CDR3, the DNA is TGTGCCAGCAGTTTAGGGACAGGGGGAAAGTACGAGCAGTACTTC. It translates to CASSLGTGGKYEQYF.